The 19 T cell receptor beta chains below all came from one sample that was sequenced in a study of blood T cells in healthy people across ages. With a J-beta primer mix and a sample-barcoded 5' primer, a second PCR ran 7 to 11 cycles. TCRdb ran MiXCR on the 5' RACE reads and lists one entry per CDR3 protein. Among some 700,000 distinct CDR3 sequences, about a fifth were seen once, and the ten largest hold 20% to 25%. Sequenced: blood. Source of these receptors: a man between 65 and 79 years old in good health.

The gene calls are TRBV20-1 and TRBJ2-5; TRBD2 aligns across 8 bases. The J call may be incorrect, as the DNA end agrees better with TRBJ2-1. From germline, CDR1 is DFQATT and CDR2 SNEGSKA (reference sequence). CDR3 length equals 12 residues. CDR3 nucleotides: TGCAGTGTTGGGACTAGGAGGGGTGAGCAGTTCTTC. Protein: CSVGTRRGEQFF.

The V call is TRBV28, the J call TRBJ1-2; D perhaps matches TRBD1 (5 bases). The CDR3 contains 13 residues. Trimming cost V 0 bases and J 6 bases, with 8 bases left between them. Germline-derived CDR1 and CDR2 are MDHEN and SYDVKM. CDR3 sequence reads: CASSLWGRDGYTF. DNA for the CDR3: TGTGCCAGCAGTTTATGGGGACGGGATGGCTACACCTTC.

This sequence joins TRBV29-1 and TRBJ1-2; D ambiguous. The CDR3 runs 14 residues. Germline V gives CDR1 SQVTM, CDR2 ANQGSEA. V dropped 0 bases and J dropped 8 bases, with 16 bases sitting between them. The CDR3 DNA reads TGCAGCGTTGAAGACCAGGACGGACCTCTGGGCTACACCTTC. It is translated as CSVEDQDGPLGYTF.

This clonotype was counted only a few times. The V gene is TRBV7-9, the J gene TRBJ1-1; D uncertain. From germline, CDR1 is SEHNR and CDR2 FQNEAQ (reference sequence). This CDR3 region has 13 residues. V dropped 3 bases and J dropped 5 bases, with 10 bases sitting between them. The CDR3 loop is CASSLPPRTEAFF. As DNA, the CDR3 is TGTGCCAGCAGCTTGCCTCCGAGGACTGAAGCTTTCTTT.

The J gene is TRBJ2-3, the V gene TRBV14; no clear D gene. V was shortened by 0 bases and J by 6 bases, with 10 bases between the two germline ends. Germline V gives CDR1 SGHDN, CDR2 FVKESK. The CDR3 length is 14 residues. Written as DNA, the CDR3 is TGTGCCAGCAGCCAAGATCCCTCTGTCGATACGCAGTATTTT. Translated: CASSQDPSVDTQYF. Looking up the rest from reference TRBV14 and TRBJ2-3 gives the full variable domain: EAGVTQFPSHSVIEKGQTVTLRCDPISGHDNLYWYRRVMGKEIKFLLHFVKESKQDESGMPNNRFLAERTGGTYSTLKVQPAELEDSGVYFCASSQDPSVDTQYFGPGTRLTVL.

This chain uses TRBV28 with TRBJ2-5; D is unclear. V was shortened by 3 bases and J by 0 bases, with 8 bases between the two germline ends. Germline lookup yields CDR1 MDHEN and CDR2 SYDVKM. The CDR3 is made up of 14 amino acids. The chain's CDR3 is CASSFSRYQETQYF. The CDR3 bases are TGTGCCAGCAGTTTCTCCCGGTACCAAGAGACCCAGTACTTC.

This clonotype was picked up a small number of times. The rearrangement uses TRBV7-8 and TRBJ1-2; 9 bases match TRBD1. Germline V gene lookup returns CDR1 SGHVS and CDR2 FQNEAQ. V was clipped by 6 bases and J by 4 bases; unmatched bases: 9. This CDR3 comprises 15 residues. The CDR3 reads CASSSQGALSYGYTF. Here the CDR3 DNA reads TGTGCCAGCAGTTCACAGGGGGCCCTAAGCTATGGCTACACCTTC.

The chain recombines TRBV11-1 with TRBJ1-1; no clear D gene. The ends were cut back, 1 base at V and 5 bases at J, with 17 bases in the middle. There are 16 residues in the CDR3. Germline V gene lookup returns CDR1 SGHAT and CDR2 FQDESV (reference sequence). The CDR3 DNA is TGTGCCAGCAGCTTAGAAATGGGTAGAAGAGGTACTGAAGCTTTCTTT. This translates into CASSLEMGRRGTEAFF.

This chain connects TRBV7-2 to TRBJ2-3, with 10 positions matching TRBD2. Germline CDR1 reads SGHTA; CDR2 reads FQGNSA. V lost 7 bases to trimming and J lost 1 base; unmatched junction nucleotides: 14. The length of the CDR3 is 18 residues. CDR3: CASTYSASGSIGTDTQYF. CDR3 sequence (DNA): TGTGCCAGCACCTACTCGGCTAGCGGGAGTATTGGCACAGATACGCAGTATTTT.

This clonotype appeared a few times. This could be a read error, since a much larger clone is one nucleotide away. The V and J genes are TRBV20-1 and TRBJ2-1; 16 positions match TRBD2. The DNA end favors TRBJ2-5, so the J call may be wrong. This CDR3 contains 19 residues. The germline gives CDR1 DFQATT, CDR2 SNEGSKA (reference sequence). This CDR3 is CSAAPLQGLAGGSQETQYF. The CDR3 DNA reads TGCAGTGCTGCCCCCCTGCAGGGACTAGCGGGGGGGTCCCAAGAGACCCAGTACTTC.

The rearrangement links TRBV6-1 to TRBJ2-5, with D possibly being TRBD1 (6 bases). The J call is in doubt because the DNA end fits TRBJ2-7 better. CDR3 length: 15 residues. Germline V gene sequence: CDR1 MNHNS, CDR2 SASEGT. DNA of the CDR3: TGTGCCAGCAGGGAATGGCACAGGGAGAACTACGAGCAGTACTTC. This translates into CASREWHRENYEQYF.

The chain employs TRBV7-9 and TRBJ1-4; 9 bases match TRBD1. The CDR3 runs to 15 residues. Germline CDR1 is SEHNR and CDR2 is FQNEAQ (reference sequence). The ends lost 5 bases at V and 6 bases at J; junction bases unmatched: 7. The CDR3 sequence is CASSIYRGQDEKLFF. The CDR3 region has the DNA TGTGCCAGCAGCATCTACAGGGGGCAGGATGAAAAACTGTTTTTT. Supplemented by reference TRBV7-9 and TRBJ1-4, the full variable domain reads DTGVSQNPRHKITKRGQNVTFRCDPISEHNRLYWYRQTLGQGPEFLTYFQNEAQLEKSRLLSDRFSAERPKGSFSTLEIQRTEQGDSAMYLCASSIYRGQDEKLFFGSGTQLSVL.

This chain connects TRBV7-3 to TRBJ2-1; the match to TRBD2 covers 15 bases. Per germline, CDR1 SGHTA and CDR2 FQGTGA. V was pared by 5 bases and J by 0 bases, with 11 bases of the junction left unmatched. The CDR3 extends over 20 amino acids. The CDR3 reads CASSPPPGLAGGDSYNEQFF. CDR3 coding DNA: TGTGCCAGCAGCCCCCCCCCGGGACTAGCGGGAGGCGACTCCTACAATGAGCAGTTCTTC.

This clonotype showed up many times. The CDR3 DNA is TGTGCCACCAGCAGAGATATGGGAGGGGGGCGGTTGGATTACTCTGGGGCCAACGTCCTGACTTTC. The encoded protein is CATSRDMGGGRLDYSGANVLTF. This chain joins TRBV15 and TRBJ2-6; D perhaps matches TRBD2 (7 bases). With 0 bases removed from V and 0 bases from J, the gap between germline ends came to 24 bases. The germline V gene encodes CDR1 LNHNV and CDR2 YYDKDF (reference sequence). The CDR3 totals 22 residues. The whole variable domain, remainder taken from reference TRBV15 and TRBJ2-6, is DAMVIQNPRYQVTQFGKPVTLSCSQTLNHNVMYWYQQKSSQAPKLLFHYYDKDFNNEADTPDNFQSRRPNTSFCFLDIRSPGLGDTAMYLCATSRDMGGGRLDYSGANVLTFGAGSRLTVL.

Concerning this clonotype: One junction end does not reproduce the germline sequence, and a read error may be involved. This CDR3 is CASSRESSYNEQFF. The CDR3 DNA reads TGTGCCAGCTCACGCGAGAGCTCCTACAACGAGCAGTTCTTC. This rearrangement joins TRBV18 to TRBJ2-1; D not resolved. Germline-derived CDR1 and CDR2 are KGHSH and LQKENI. This CDR3 spans 14 amino acids.

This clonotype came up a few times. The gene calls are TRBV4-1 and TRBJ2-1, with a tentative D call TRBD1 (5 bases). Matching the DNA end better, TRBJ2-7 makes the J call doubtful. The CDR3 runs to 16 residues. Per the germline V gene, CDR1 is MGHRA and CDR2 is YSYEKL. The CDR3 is CASSTNPGQGTYEQYF. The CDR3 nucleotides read TGCGCCAGCAGCACCAATCCCGGACAAGGAACCTACGAGCAGTACTTC.

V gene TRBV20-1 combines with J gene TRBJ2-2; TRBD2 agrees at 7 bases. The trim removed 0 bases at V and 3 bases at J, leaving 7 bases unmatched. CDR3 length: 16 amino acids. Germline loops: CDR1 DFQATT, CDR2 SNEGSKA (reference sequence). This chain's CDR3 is CSARDRGSSYTGELFF. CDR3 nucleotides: TGCAGTGCTAGAGATCGCGGGAGCTCCTACACCGGGGAGCTGTTTTTT.

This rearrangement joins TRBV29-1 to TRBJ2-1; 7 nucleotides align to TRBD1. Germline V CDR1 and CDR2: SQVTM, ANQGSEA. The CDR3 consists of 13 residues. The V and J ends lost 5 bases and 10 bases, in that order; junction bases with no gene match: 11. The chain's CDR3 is CSVQAYRGAEQFF. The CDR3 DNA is TGCAGCGTTCAGGCTTACAGGGGCGCGGAGCAGTTCTTC.

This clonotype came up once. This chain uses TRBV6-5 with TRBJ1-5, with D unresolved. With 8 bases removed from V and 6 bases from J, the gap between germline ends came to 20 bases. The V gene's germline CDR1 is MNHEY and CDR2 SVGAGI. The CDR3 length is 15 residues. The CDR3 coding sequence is TGTGCCAGCCAATCCAAAAGGTCCACGGGTCAGCCCCAGCATTTT. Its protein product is CASQSKRSTGQPQHF.